This note documents a single T cell receptor beta chain sequence. Its matching antigen is unknown. A much larger clone differs by one base, so this may be a read error. The CDR3 end shows no conserved phenylalanine or tryptophan, and so a read error is likely. V lost 5 bases, J lost 2 bases, and 15 bases lay in between. The V gene's germline CDR1 is SGHTA and CDR2 FQGNSA. The CDR3 runs to 15 residues. The sample comes from a study of T cell repertoires in cytomegalovirus infection. The overall study: A matching HLA type, together with CMV infection, was signaled by public TCR beta signatures. Regarding the study as a whole: The response measured ex vivo was dominated by TCR beta clonotypes (HLA-C-restricted and CMV-specific). Identification of carriers of CMV plus the relevant HLA was performed using cumulative public TCR beta family frequency.

TCRdb fed the reads into MiXCR, producing one record per CDR3 protein. The sample lists hundreds of thousands of distinct CDR3 sequences, 24% occurring once. This TCR came from a human donor in good health (CMV status not recorded). Some clones in this sample may be carry-over from other donors' samples. The sequenced sample consisted of CD8+ T cells from PBMCs. J is TRBJ2-5 and V is TRBV7-2, with D possibly being TRBD2 (6 bases). The CDR3 loop is CASSTPGGIQETQYS. For the CDR3, the DNA is TGTGCCAGCAGCACCCCCGGCGGGATACAAGAGACCCAGTACTCC.